This paragraph covers one T cell receptor (beta chain) sequence. The source of the sample is a study of blood T cell repertoires in COVID-19. Germline CDR1 KGHSH, CDR2 LQKENI. This CDR3 region has 10 residues. V lost 8 bases, J lost 8 bases, and 9 bases lay in between. TCRdb's table, derived via immunoSEQ multiplex PCR, lists solely in-frame clones and lacks some. The sample has 200,000 to 250,000 clones; approximately 86% are singletons. This receptor was identified in a woman aged 30 to 39 who had recovered from COVID-19. The sequencing input was peripheral blood. This rearrangement joins TRBV18 to TRBJ1-1; no clear D gene. In DNA form, the CDR3 reads TGTGCCAGCCTCCAACTCGAAGCTTTCTTT. This codes for CASLQLEAFF.